This TCR beta chain was documented in a study of T cell repertoires in aging, cancer and after chemotherapy. Study as a whole: Over several months to years, re-sampled healthy donor repertoires clearly shared clones.

Study-wide results and caveats: Rebound thymic output was suggested by rising median generation probability during chemotherapy in each cancer cohort.

Trimming stripped 0 bases from V and 6 bases from J, with 20 bases between. Looked up from germline, CDR1 is ENHRY and CDR2 is SYGVKD. The CDR3 runs to 17 residues. Remarks on this clonotype: Its antigen is unknown.

Amplification of TCR beta used genomic DNA extracted from peripheral blood. Multiplex touch-down PCR with TRB-A/B primers amplified rearranged V-D-J TRB sequences. TCRdb independently ran MiXCR on the multiplex PCR reads; one entry per CDR3 protein. This table has some 10,000 distinct CDR3 sequences, around a third appearing once. The chain uses TRBV10-3 and TRBJ1-2, with a weak D call TRBD1 (5 bases). The material sequenced was blood. The sequence derives from a human donor in good health. The donor label of this sample is uncertain. CDR3 nucleotides: TGTGCCATCAGTGAGTCCAGTTTTTGGGGGACGAAGAATGGCTACACCTTC. This translates into CAISESSFWGTKNGYTF.